These T cell receptor beta chains were read from a single sample in a study of beta chain features in type 1 diabetes. Measured with immunoSEQ multiplex PCR; TCRdb has only the in-frame clones, and not every one. The data contain 680,000 or so clones, roughly an eighth of them singletons. The sample taken for sequencing was naive CD4+ T cells from blood. These receptors originate from a man between 18 and 29 years old with type 1 diabetes. The CDR3 runs from the conserved cysteine through the conserved F or W. The order of the fields is CDR3 protein, CDR3 DNA, J gene, D gene, clone size, V gene. A D gene is named only where the DNA matches it firmly. The listing skips clone size in some rows; elsewhere it reads once, few, many or a size class.

CASMTGMNTEAFF | TGCGCCAGCATGACAGGGATGAACACTGAAGCTTTCTTT | TRBJ1-1 | TRBD1 | . | TRBV5-1
CASREGPADTQYF | TGTGCCAGCCGGGAAGGGCCAGCAGATACGCAGTATTTT | TRBJ2-3 | . | few | TRBV6-4
CASMEGWTGRYGYTF | TGTGCCAGCATGGAGGGGTGGACAGGGAGGTATGGCTACACCTTC | TRBJ1-2 | TRBD1 | few | TRBV6-6
CASSLRGQQNTEAFF | TGCGCCAGCAGCTTAAGAGGACAGCAGAACACTGAAGCTTTCTTT | TRBJ1-1 | . | few | TRBV5-1
CASSFFMVNYGYTF | TGTGCCAGCAGCTTTTTTATGGTAAACTATGGCTACACCTTC | TRBJ1-2 | . | few | TRBV7-9
CSVAYKSSYEQYF | TGCAGCGTTGCTTACAAGAGCTCCTACGAGCAGTACTTC | TRBJ2-7 | . | few | TRBV29-1
CASSQGLAGTDTQYF | TGTGCTAGCAGCCAGGGACTAGCGGGCACAGATACGCAGTATTTT | TRBJ2-3 | TRBD2 | . | TRBV7-7
CASSQVGAHYEQYF | TGCGCCAGCAGCCAAGTGGGGGCCCACTACGAGCAGTACTTC | TRBJ2-7 | . | . | TRBV4-1
CASTEWGRKLFF | TGTGCCAGCACTGAATGGGGTAGAAAACTGTTTTTT | TRBJ1-4 | . | . | TRBV6-6
CASSVRVGEKLFF | TGTGCCAGCAGCGTCAGGGTAGGGGAAAAACTGTTTTTT | TRBJ1-4 | . | few | TRBV28
CASSLTGLNTEAFF | TGTGCCAGCAGCTTAACAGGCCTGAACACTGAAGCTTTCTTT | TRBJ1-1 | . | . | TRBV7-2
CASSPGSYGYTF | TGTGCCAGCAGCCCCGGATCTTATGGCTACACCTTC | TRBJ1-2 | . | . | TRBV6-5
CASSPGQGNEKLFF | TGTGCCAGCAGCCCGGGACAGGGCAATGAAAAACTGTTTTTT | TRBJ1-4 | TRBD1 | . | TRBV7-9
CASSQTGGAFF | TGCGCCAGCAGCCAAACCGGGGGAGCTTTCTTT | TRBJ1-1 | . | . | TRBV4-1
CATSRDREGQPQHF | TGTGCCACCAGCAGGGACAGGGAAGGTCAGCCCCAGCATTTT | TRBJ1-5 | TRBD1 | . | TRBV15
CASSPAGRDEQYF | TGTGCCAGCAGCCCCGCGGGCAGGGACGAGCAGTACTTC | TRBJ2-7 | . | . | TRBV11-3
CASSQVRSGGGYTF | TGCGCCAGCAGCCAAGTACGGTCTGGAGGTGGCTACACCTTC | TRBJ1-2 | . | few | TRBV4-1
CASSVSGNTEAFF | TGTGCCAGCAGCGTCTCAGGGAACACTGAAGCTTTCTTT | TRBJ1-1 | . | . | TRBV9
CASSILAGGDEQFF | TGTGCCAGCAGCATATTAGCGGGGGGAGATGAGCAGTTCTTC | TRBJ2-1 | TRBD2 | few | TRBV7-2
CASSERVYNEQFF | TGTGCCAGCAGTGAAAGGGTCTACAATGAGCAGTTCTTC | TRBJ2-1 | . | . | TRBV6-1
CASSSGLAGGNNEQFF | TGTGCCAGCAGCTCGGGACTAGCGGGGGGGAACAATGAGCAGTTCTTC | TRBJ2-1 | TRBD2 | . | TRBV5-4
CASSLGYTSGATDTQYF | TGTGCCAGCAGCTTGGGCTACACTAGCGGGGCCACAGATACGCAGTATTTT | TRBJ2-3 | TRBD2 | few | TRBV7-9
CASRSGGPREQFF | TGTGCCAGCAGGAGCGGGGGACCACGGGAGCAGTTCTTC | TRBJ2-1 | TRBD2 | . | TRBV6-6
CASSREGLLNQPQHF | TGTGCCAGCAGCCGCGAGGGGCTACTCAATCAGCCCCAGCATTTT | TRBJ1-5 | . | . | TRBV4-2
CASSRDAGNQPQHF | TGTGCCAGCAGTAGGGACGCAGGCAATCAGCCCCAGCATTTT | TRBJ1-5 | . | . | TRBV6-5
CASRLDTEAFF | TGTGCCAGCAGATTAGACACTGAAGCTTTCTTT | TRBJ1-1 | . | . | TRBV2
CASSLDQSTDTQYF | TGTGCCAGCAGCTTAGATCAGAGCACAGATACGCAGTATTTT | TRBJ2-3 | . | . | TRBV7-9
CAWSRSGAGSYEQYF | TGTGCCTGGAGCAGGTCAGGGGCAGGCTCCTACGAGCAGTACTTC | TRBJ2-7 | . | . | TRBV30
CSGASGGAFGEQFF | TGCAGCGGAGCTAGCGGGGGGGCTTTTGGTGAGCAGTTCTTC | TRBJ2-1 | TRBD2 | few | TRBV29-1
CASSPDGLRAGEAFF | TGCGCCAGCAGTCCAGACGGCCTCCGGGCTGGAGAAGCTTTCTTT | TRBJ1-1 | . | . | TRBV23-1
CAISGTGIDLEAFF | TGTGCCATCAGTGGAACAGGGATCGACCTTGAAGCTTTCTTT | TRBJ1-1 | . | . | TRBV10-3
CAISDGRGTEAFF | TGTGCCATCAGTGACGGGAGAGGGACTGAAGCTTTCTTT | TRBJ1-1 | . | few | TRBV10-3
CASRFGTGSYEQYF | TGTGCCAGCAGATTTGGGACAGGGAGCTACGAGCAGTACTTC | TRBJ2-7 | TRBD1 | few | TRBV6-6
CASSGIRADTQYF | TGTGCCAGTAGTGGCATCAGGGCGGATACGCAGTATTTT | TRBJ2-3 | . | . | TRBV19
CASSKQGLLGYTF | TGTGCCAGCAGTAAACAGGGTCTCCTTGGCTACACCTTC | TRBJ1-2 | . | . | TRBV6-5
CASRSTGAPTNEQFF | TGTGCCAGCCGGTCGACAGGAGCCCCTACCAATGAGCAGTTCTTC | TRBJ2-1 | . | . | TRBV6-5
CASSYGDSRTDTQYF | TGTGCCAGCAGTTACGGGGACAGTCGCACAGATACGCAGTATTTT | TRBJ2-3 | TRBD1 | . | TRBV6-5
CASRGGEKLFF | TGTGCCAGCAGGGGTGGCGAAAAACTGTTTTTT | TRBJ1-4 | . | . | TRBV30
CASSQRVSPSEKLFF | TGTGCCAGCAGCCAACGGGTCAGTCCCTCTGAAAAACTGTTTTTT | TRBJ1-4 | . | . | TRBV4-2
CASSSGTSGVREQFF | TGTGCCAGCAGCTCGGGGACTAGCGGGGTTCGAGAGCAGTTCTTC | TRBJ2-1 | TRBD2 | few | TRBV5-4
CAISDGETQYF | TGTGCCATCAGTGACGGGGAGACCCAGTACTTC | TRBJ2-5 | . | . | TRBV10-3
CAWTQQETQYF | TGTGCCTGGACGCAACAAGAGACCCAGTACTTC | TRBJ2-5 | . | . | TRBV30
CASSLQGGYTDTQYF | TGCGCCAGCAGCTTACAGGGAGGCTACACAGATACGCAGTATTTT | TRBJ2-3 | . | . | TRBV5-1
CAWSGAPTRDDYEQYF | TGTGCCTGGAGTGGAGCTCCGACTAGGGATGACTACGAGCAGTACTTC | TRBJ2-7 | . | . | TRBV30
CASSLDEQYF | TGTGCCAGCAGTTTGGATGAGCAGTACTTC | TRBJ2-7 | . | few | TRBV28
CASSFSDSEGYTF | TGCGCCAGCAGCTTCTCGGACAGCGAGGGCTACACCTTC | TRBJ1-2 | . | . | TRBV5-1
CATRIGQDDYNEQFF | TGTGCCACCAGGATCGGACAGGACGATTACAATGAGCAGTTCTTC | TRBJ2-1 | TRBD1 | . | TRBV10-3
CASSPLGHWGAGELFF | TGCGCCAGCAGCCCCCTGGGACATTGGGGCGCCGGGGAGCTGTTTTTT | TRBJ2-2 | . | . | TRBV5-1
CASSLVGIHEQYF | TGTGCCAGCAGCTTAGTGGGTATCCACGAGCAGTACTTC | TRBJ2-7 | . | few | TRBV7-9
CSVKADSWGTDTQYF | TGCAGCGTGAAGGCGGACTCCTGGGGCACAGATACGCAGTATTTT | TRBJ2-3 | . | few | TRBV29-1
CASSIRGREGQPQHF | TGTGCCAGTAGTATACGTGGCAGGGAAGGTCAGCCCCAGCATTTT | TRBJ1-5 | . | few | TRBV19
CAISEEYFVNTEAFF | TGTGCCATCAGTGAAGAATATTTTGTGAACACTGAAGCTTTCTTT | TRBJ1-1 | . | . | TRBV10-3
CASSVTGVAEAFF | TGTGCCAGCAGTGTAACAGGGGTTGCTGAAGCTTTCTTT | TRBJ1-1 | TRBD1 | . | TRBV2
CASSEGAETGQETQYF | TGTGCCAGCAGTGAGGGGGCCGAGACCGGCCAAGAGACCCAGTACTTC | TRBJ2-5 | . | . | TRBV25-1
CASSPPGEEWETQYF | TGTGCCAGCAGTCCGCCGGGGGAGGAGTGGGAGACCCAGTACTTC | TRBJ2-5 | . | few | TRBV10-3